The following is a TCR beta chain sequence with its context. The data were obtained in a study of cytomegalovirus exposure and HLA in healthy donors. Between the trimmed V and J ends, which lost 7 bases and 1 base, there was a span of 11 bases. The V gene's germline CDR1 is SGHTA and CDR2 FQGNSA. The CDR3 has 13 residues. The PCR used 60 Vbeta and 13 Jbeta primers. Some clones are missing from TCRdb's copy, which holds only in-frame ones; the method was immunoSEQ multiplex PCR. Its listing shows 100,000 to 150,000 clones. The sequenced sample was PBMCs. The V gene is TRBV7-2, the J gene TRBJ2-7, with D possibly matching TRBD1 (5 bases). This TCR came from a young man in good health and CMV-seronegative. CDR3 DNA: TGTGCCAGCAACAAGGACATATCCTACGAGCAGTACTTC. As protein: CASNKDISYEQYF.